This section outlines one T cell receptor (beta chain) sequence together with its context. The antigen is unknown. The data are from a study of shared clonotypes between healthy human individuals. Genomic DNA belonging to each subset was distributed in equal measure over several immunoSEQ plates. The assay was immunoSEQ multiplex PCR, and TCRdb's table has in-frame clones only and misses some. The sample consists of around 1 million clones, over 60% of them appearing once. Findings of the study overall: Shared clonotypes across all four donors exceeded non-shared ones in generation probability.

J gave up 6 bases and V 5 bases, and 1 base lay outside the gene matches. CDR1 ENHRY and CDR2 SYGVKD come from the germline V gene. There are 11 residues in the CDR3. Material for sequencing was memory CD4+ T cells sorted from blood. Specified subset: CD45RA-negative fraction. The TCR comes from a man younger than 30 in good health. The V call is TRBV10-3, the J call TRBJ2-7; TRBD2 matches at 7 bases. CDR3 DNA: TGTGCCATCAGTAGCGGGGCCGAGCAGTACTTC. Its protein product is CAISSGAEQYF.